This TCR beta chain was retrieved from a study of cytomegalovirus exposure and HLA in healthy donors. PCR involved 60 Vbeta and 13 Jbeta primers. Libraries were prepared by immunoSEQ multiplex PCR; TCRdb keeps only in-frame clonotypes and omits some of them. The sample carries some 150,000 clones, 70% to 80% recorded once. Whole-study results and caveats: A later analysis linked a missense DCLRE1C variant to TCR beta V- and J-gene trimming. A later analysis showed HLA-associated TCR beta chains outstripping equally common others in clonal expansion.

Note on this clone: Antigen unknown.

The source material was PBMCs. This clonotype originated in a man aged 40-49 years in good health and CMV-seronegative.

The CDR3 loop is CASRAPLGFAGELFF. The CDR3 DNA reads TGTGCCAGCAGGGCCCCACTAGGGTTCGCCGGGGAGCTGTTTTTT. The V gene is TRBV2, the J gene TRBJ2-2, with D tentatively TRBD2 (5 bases). Germline values: CDR1 SNHLY, CDR2 FYNNEI. Deletions cut 6 bases from V and 6 bases from J, with 17 bases between. The CDR3 runs 15 residues.